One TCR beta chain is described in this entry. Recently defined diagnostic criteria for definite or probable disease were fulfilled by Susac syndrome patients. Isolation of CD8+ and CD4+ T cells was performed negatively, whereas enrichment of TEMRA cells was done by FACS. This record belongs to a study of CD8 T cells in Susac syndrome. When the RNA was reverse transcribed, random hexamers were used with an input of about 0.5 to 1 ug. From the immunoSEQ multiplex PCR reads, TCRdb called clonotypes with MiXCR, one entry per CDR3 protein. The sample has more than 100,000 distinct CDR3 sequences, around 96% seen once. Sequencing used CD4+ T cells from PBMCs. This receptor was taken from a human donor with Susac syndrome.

This chain's CDR3 is CASSQDAGAKNIQYF. The CDR3 DNA is TGCGCCAGCAGCCAAGATGCAGGGGCCAAAAACATTCAGTACTTC. The chain has TRBV4-3 and TRBJ2-4, with TRBD1 as a possible D gene (5 bases). The CDR3 is 15 residues long. V dropped 0 bases and J dropped 1 base, with 7 bases sitting between them. Germline V gene sequence: CDR1 LGHNA, CDR2 YSLEER.